Following are 19 T cell receptor beta chains from one sample sequenced in a study of CD8 T cells in Susac syndrome. With random hexamers, reverse transcription was performed on about 0.5 to 1 ug of RNA. Via MiXCR, TCRdb re-called the immunoSEQ multiplex PCR reads, giving one row per CDR3 protein. The table lists some 52,000 distinct CDR3 sequences, 93% of them singletons. Sequenced sample: CD8+ T cells from PBMCs. These receptors originate from a human donor with multiple sclerosis.

V is TRBV13 and J is TRBJ2-3; D possibly uses TRBD1 or TRBD2 (5 bases each). V was cut by 2 bases and J by 14 bases, with 14 bases left in between. CDR1 and CDR2 from the germline V gene are PRHDT and FYEKMQ (reference sequence). The CDR3 loop spans 12 amino acids. The chain's CDR3 is CASSLMRDGAYF. Here the CDR3 DNA reads TGTGCCAGCAGCTTAATGAGGGACGGAGCGTATTTT. The full variable domain, in which reference TRBV13 and TRBJ2-3 provide the parts outside the CDR3, is AAGVIQSPRHLIKEKRETATLKCYPIPRHDTVYWYQQGPGQDPQFLISFYEKMQSDKGSIPDRFSAQQFSDYHSELNMSSLELGDSALYFCASSLMRDGAYFGPGTRLTVL.

The rearrangement links TRBV28 to TRBJ1-3, with D unresolved. The germline gives CDR1 MDHEN, CDR2 SYDVKM. V lost 3 bases and J 1 base, leaving 7 bases between the germline ends. This CDR3 has 14 amino acids. CDR3 sequence reads: CASSFFGSGNTIYF. The CDR3 coding sequence is TGTGCCAGCAGTTTCTTCGGTTCTGGAAACACCATATATTTT.

The J gene is TRBJ2-3, the V gene TRBV2, with 7 bases fitting TRBD2. The V gene's germline CDR1 is SNHLY and CDR2 FYNNEI. Trimming took 1 base from V and 4 from J; bases not matched to a gene: 5. The CDR3 is 15 amino acids. The CDR3 protein is CASSEGLAAADTQYF. In DNA form, the CDR3 reads TGTGCCAGCAGTGAAGGGCTAGCGGCGGCAGATACGCAGTATTTT.

The rearrangement joins TRBV10-3 to TRBJ2-7, with TRBD2 matching over 8 bases. Germline CDR1 reads ENHRY; CDR2 reads SYGVKD. V shed 9 bases, J shed 4 bases, and the junction held 11 bases outside the gene matches. This CDR3 is 14 amino acids long. CDR3 nucleotides: TGTGCCATGTCTGCGCGGGGGGAACAATACGAGCAGTACTTC. Amino acids: CAMSARGEQYEQYF.

The chain has TRBV12-5 and TRBJ2-5; D gene uncertain. Trimming removed 3 bases at V and 4 bases at J, with 9 bases between. Germline CDR1 and CDR2: LGHNT and FRNRAP. This CDR3 is 13 amino acids long. Here the CDR3 DNA reads TGTGCTAGTGGTTTACTACAGCTAGAGACCCAGTACTTC. Amino acids: CASGLLQLETQYF.

The CDR3 sequence: CASSSQTEDPYNEQFF. DNA for the CDR3: TGTGCCAGCAGTTCCCAGACAGAAGACCCCTACAATGAGCAGTTCTTC. The chain couples TRBV6-2 or TRBV6-3 to TRBJ2-1; TRBD1 might be the D (5 bases). Deletions cut 4 bases from V and 2 bases from J, with 15 bases between. There are 16 residues in the CDR3. The germline gives CDR1 MNHEY, CDR2 SVGEGT.

The chain is built from TRBV9 and TRBJ2-3; 13 bases are shared with TRBD2. The CDR3 runs 15 residues. Germline V gene sequence: CDR1 SGDLS, CDR2 YYNGEE. Trimming at V came to 0 bases and at J to 10 bases, leaving 5 bases not matched to a gene. The CDR3 bases are TGTGCCAGCAGCGTAGACGGGACTAGCGGGGAGGCGCAGTATTTT. Translating gives CASSVDGTSGEAQYF.

This chain joins TRBV5-6 and TRBJ1-2, with D possibly being TRBD1 (5 bases). The CDR3 has 13 residues. V was trimmed by 4 bases and J by 5 bases, leaving 12 bases between them. The V gene's germline CDR1 is SGHDT and CDR2 YYEEEE. CDR3 DNA: TGTGCCAGCAGCCCGGGGGACCGGTATGGCTACACCTTC. Translation gives CASSPGDRYGYTF.

This clonotype appeared a single time. This chain joins TRBV10-3 and TRBJ2-5, with TRBD2 matching over 11 bases. From germline, CDR1 is ENHRY and CDR2 SYGVKD. V shed 7 bases, J shed 4 bases, and the junction held 11 bases outside the gene matches. This CDR3 contains 16 residues. CDR3 in DNA: TGTGCCATCAAGGGAGAACTAGCGGGGGCTAGAGAGACCCAGTACTTC. It translates to CAIKGELAGARETQYF.

The chain recombines TRBV4-2 with TRBJ2-5; unclear D gene. The V end lost 0 bases, the J end lost 3 bases, and 5 bases lay between the germline ends. Germline V gene sequence: CDR1 LGHNA, CDR2 YNFKEQ. There are 13 residues in the CDR3. CDR3 amino acids: CASSQDLEETQYF. CDR3 in DNA: TGTGCCAGCAGCCAAGATTTGGAAGAGACCCAGTACTTC.

V is TRBV6-2 or TRBV6-3 and J is TRBJ1-2; D gene uncertain. This CDR3 comprises 16 residues. Germline V gene data show CDR1 as MNHEY and CDR2 as SVGEGT. V was trimmed by 0 bases and J by 4 bases, leaving 15 bases between them. The CDR3 nucleotides are TGTGCCAGCAGTTACTCGAAAGGGAACCTCGTCTATGGCTACACCTTC. Amino acids: CASSYSKGNLVYGYTF.

The V call is TRBV2, the J call TRBJ2-6; D is unclear. V was pared by 7 bases and J by 4 bases, with 11 bases between. The length of the CDR3 is 14 residues. Germline V lookup: CDR1 SNHLY, CDR2 FYNNEI. This CDR3 is CASKPVVGANVLTF. CDR3 in DNA: TGTGCCAGCAAGCCTGTGGTCGGGGCCAACGTCCTGACTTTC.

The V gene is TRBV7-2, the J gene TRBJ2-7; the D call may be TRBD1 or TRBD2 (5 bases each). V was pared by 5 bases and J by 6 bases, with 8 bases between. CDR3 length: 11 residues. Germline V gene data show CDR1 as SGHTA and CDR2 as FQGNSA. The CDR3 loop is CASSGDREQYF. The CDR3 DNA is TGTGCCAGCAGCGGGGACCGCGAGCAGTACTTC.

V is TRBV2 and J is TRBJ2-3, with D unclear. This CDR3 region has 13 residues. V lost 6 bases and J 2 bases, leaving 9 bases between the germline ends. Germline V gives CDR1 SNHLY, CDR2 FYNNEI. CDR3 loop: CASRLPDTDTQYF. CDR3 coding DNA: TGTGCCAGCAGACTCCCCGACACAGATACGCAGTATTTT.

The chain employs TRBV20-1 and TRBJ2-4, with D possibly called TRBD1 or TRBD2 (5 bases each). Germline CDR1 DFQATT, CDR2 SNEGSKA (reference sequence). This CDR3 spans 15 amino acids. Trimming stripped 6 bases from V and 10 bases from J, with 25 bases between. The CDR3 DNA reads TGCAGTGCGACCTCCCCAGGGTTAGCGAACAGTATTCAGTACTTC. Translating gives CSATSPGLANSIQYF.

This chain uses TRBV2 with TRBJ2-7; D is possibly TRBD1 (6 bases). Trimming pared 4 bases from V and 0 bases from J, leaving 10 bases between. This CDR3 is 14 amino acids long. Germline V gene lookup returns CDR1 SNHLY and CDR2 FYNNEI. The CDR3 sequence: CASSGEDSSYEQYF. The CDR3 coding sequence is TGTGCCAGCAGTGGAGAGGACAGCTCCTACGAGCAGTACTTC.

The J gene is TRBJ2-5, the V gene TRBV24-1; D may be TRBD2 (5 bases). Germline assignment: CDR1 KGHDR and CDR2 SFDVKD. The V end was cut by 2 bases, the J end by 2 bases, with 17 bases between. There are 17 residues in the CDR3. The CDR3 DNA follows: TGTGCCACCAGTGATTCGCCCGGTTCGAGGGAACAAGAGACCCAGTACTTC. Amino acid sequence: CATSDSPGSREQETQYF.

The chain links TRBV19 to TRBJ1-1; D is possibly TRBD1 (5 bases). Trimming removed 5 bases from V and 7 bases from J, with 14 bases in between. The CDR3 runs to 13 residues. The germline gives CDR1 LNHDA, CDR2 SQIVND (reference sequence). The chain's CDR3 is CASSLRGYVEAFF. In DNA form, the CDR3 reads TGTGCCAGTAGTCTCCGGGGGTATGTTGAAGCTTTCTTT.

The chain joins TRBV29-1 to TRBJ2-4; 9 nucleotides match TRBD1. Trimming removed 1 base from V and 1 base from J; junction bases left unmatched: 20. This CDR3 is 21 amino acids long. The V gene's germline CDR1 is SQVTM and CDR2 ANQGSEA. CDR3 DNA: TGCAGCGTTGAAGGACCGCCCAACACCGGGACAGGGTATTCGGCCAAAAACATTCAGTACTTC. Translated: CSVEGPPNTGTGYSAKNIQYF.